The 22 T cell receptor beta chains below come from one sample, sequenced in a study of T cell responses to AZD1222 COVID-19 vaccine. TCRdb's table, derived via immunoSEQ multiplex PCR, lists solely in-frame clones and lacks some. The sample lists about 140,000 clones, around 93% seen once, with approximately 2.8% in the top ten. Sample: peripheral blood, taken on day 0 of AZD1222 vaccination. The origin of the receptors is an adult in good health.

The V gene is TRBV11-2, the J gene TRBJ1-1, with D possibly being TRBD1 (6 bases). V dropped 1 base and J dropped 7 bases, with 10 bases sitting between them. The CDR3 loop spans 13 amino acids. From germline, CDR1 is SGHAT and CDR2 FQNNGV. CDR3 nucleotides: TGTGCCAGCAGCTTAGTAGGGGGTATTGAAGCTTTCTTT. Protein sequence: CASSLVGGIEAFF.

This clone was counted between two and nine times. The chain uses TRBV12-3 or TRBV12-4 and TRBJ1-4; D unclear. This CDR3 comprises 13 residues. V was clipped by 5 bases and J by 7 bases, with 11 bases between them. CDR3 sequence: CASSPWGFEKLFF. The DNA of the CDR3 is TGTGCCAGCAGTCCCTGGGGTTTTGAAAAACTGTTTTTT.

V and J are TRBV7-2 and TRBJ2-1, with D perhaps TRBD1 (6 bases). Deletions cut 3 bases from V and 7 bases from J, with 13 bases between. Germline V gene sequence: CDR1 SGHTA, CDR2 FQGNSA. The CDR3 spans 14 residues. CDR3 sequence (DNA): TGTGCCAGCAGCTTCCAAGGGGGTAGGAATGAGCAGTTCTTC. Translation: CASSFQGGRNEQFF.

The sample holds a few counts of this clone. The chain links TRBV4-2 to TRBJ1-6; D is unresolved. The length of the CDR3 is 13 residues. Germline CDR1 reads LGHNA; CDR2 reads YNFKEQ. V shed 6 bases and J shed 8 bases, with 11 bases lying between them. This CDR3 is CASSLGSDSPLHF. In DNA form, the CDR3 reads TGTGCCAGCAGTTTAGGGAGCGATTCACCCCTCCACTTT.

V usage is TRBV19 and J usage is TRBJ2-1; 8 bases are a match to TRBD2. This CDR3 comprises 15 residues. The V gene end was trimmed by 5 bases and the J gene end by 3 bases; junction bases not matched to a gene: 6. From germline, CDR1 is LNHDA and CDR2 SQIVND (reference sequence). The CDR3 region is CASSGSGTVYNEQFF. DNA for the CDR3: TGTGCCAGTAGTGGTAGCGGGACGGTCTACAATGAGCAGTTCTTC.

The chain has TRBV4-1 and TRBJ2-3, with D perhaps matching TRBD2 (6 bases). The ends were cut back, 8 bases at V and 1 base at J, with 16 bases in the middle. The CDR3 runs to 15 residues. In germline, CDR1 is MGHRA, CDR2 YSYEKL. The CDR3 loop is CASVRGLGGTDTQYF. CDR3 DNA: TGCGCCAGCGTCCGGGGACTCGGAGGCACAGATACGCAGTATTTT.

The chain combines TRBV7-2 with TRBJ1-2; the match to TRBD1 covers 10 bases. V dropped 6 bases and J dropped 4; count of bases not matched to a gene: 8. The germline CDR1 and CDR2 sequences are SGHTA and FQGNSA. There are 15 residues in the CDR3. CDR3 sequence reads: CASRYDRGRSYGYTF. The CDR3 nucleotides are TGTGCCAGCAGATACGACAGGGGGCGCAGCTATGGCTACACCTTC.

The rearrangement uses TRBV6-1 and TRBJ1-6; D is unresolved. Trimming took 2 bases from V and 10 from J, leaving 12 bases between them. Germline CDR1 is MNHNS and CDR2 is SASEGT. The CDR3 totals 14 residues. The CDR3 DNA sequence: TGTGCCAGCAGTGAAAAGGGAGGGTGGTCACCCCTCCACTTT. This codes for CASSEKGGWSPLHF.

The J gene is TRBJ1-2, the V gene TRBV5-6, with D possibly being TRBD1 (5 bases). Per germline, CDR1 SGHDT and CDR2 YYEEEE. The CDR3 spans 12 residues. V lost 1 base and J 8 bases, leaving 9 bases between the germline ends. Here the CDR3 DNA reads TGTGCCAGCAGCTTGCCAGGGATCGGCTACACCTTC. Translated: CASSLPGIGYTF.

The chain uses TRBV5-4 and TRBJ2-7; perhaps D is TRBD1 or TRBD2 (5 bases each). The CDR3 contains 14 residues. The germline V gene encodes CDR1 SGHNT and CDR2 YYREEE (reference sequence). Between the trimmed V and J ends, which lost 0 bases and 7 bases, there was a span of 14 bases. CDR3 in amino acids: CASSLDSGAGEQYF. The CDR3 DNA reads as TGTGCCAGCAGCTTGGACTCCGGGGCGGGTGAGCAGTACTTC.

The CDR3 loop is CAWSWTGIRYEQYF. The CDR3 DNA reads TGTGCCTGGAGTTGGACAGGGATTCGTTACGAGCAGTACTTC. The chain joins TRBV30 to TRBJ2-7; 8 nucleotides agree with TRBD1. Germline V CDR1 and CDR2: GTSNPN, SVGIG (reference sequence). The CDR3 has 14 residues. V was clipped by 2 bases and J by 4 bases; unmatched bases: 7.

This sequence joins TRBV19 and TRBJ2-7; D gene ambiguous. Germline values: CDR1 LNHDA, CDR2 SQIVND (reference sequence). Deletions cut 3 bases from V and 2 bases from J, with 5 bases between. CDR3 length: 12 residues. The CDR3 DNA sequence: TGTGCCAGTAGTATCCACACCTACGAGCAGTACTTC. It codes for CASSIHTYEQYF.

The chain combines TRBV30 with TRBJ1-6; TRBD1 matches 10 bases. The CDR3 totals 14 residues. Germline CDR1 is GTSNPN and CDR2 is SVGIG (reference sequence). V shed 4 bases and J 7 bases; nucleotides not matched to a gene: 4. The CDR3 sequence: CAWTGGQGNSPLHF. As DNA, the CDR3 is TGTGCCTGGACTGGGGGACAGGGGAATTCACCCCTCCACTTT.

The rearrangement links TRBV24-1 to TRBJ2-1, with 8 bases identical to TRBD1. The V segment lost 3 bases and the J segment 7 bases; nucleotides outside the gene matches: 7. Germline V gene sequence: CDR1 KGHDR, CDR2 SFDVKD. CDR3 length: 15 amino acids. Here the CDR3 DNA reads TGTGCCACCAGTGATCCCGCGACAGGGGCGAATGAGCAGTTCTTC. Translated: CATSDPATGANEQFF.

CDR3 nucleotides: TGTGCCAGCAGCGACCTAAATTACTACGAGCAGTACTTC. Encoded protein: CASSDLNYYEQYF. This sequence joins TRBV7-6 and TRBJ2-7; D remains ambiguous. Trimming left V 5 bases short and J 3 bases short, with 11 bases between. CDR1 SGHVS and CDR2 FNYEAQ come from the germline V gene. CDR3 length: 13 residues.

The CDR3 DNA reads as TGTGCCACCAGTGGTGGAAACACCATATATTTT. This sequence encodes CATSGGNTIYF. The rearrangement uses TRBV24-1 and TRBJ1-3; D is unresolved. V was shortened by 5 bases and J by 3 bases, with 1 base between the two germline ends. Germline V gives CDR1 KGHDR, CDR2 SFDVKD. CDR3 length: 11 amino acids.

This chain connects TRBV7-8 to TRBJ1-1; D is undetermined. Per germline, CDR1 SGHVS and CDR2 FQNEAQ. The CDR3 runs 14 residues. V shed 1 base and J shed 1 base, with 7 bases lying between them. The CDR3: CASSLDPKNTEAFF. As DNA, the CDR3 is TGTGCCAGCAGCTTAGACCCTAAGAACACTGAAGCTTTCTTT.

This clone was found a few times. This chain connects TRBV19 to TRBJ2-7; D assignment may be TRBD1 or TRBD2 (5 bases each). Trimming stripped 7 bases from V and 2 bases from J, with 12 bases between. The CDR3 totals 13 residues. Germline V lookup: CDR1 LNHDA, CDR2 SQIVND (reference sequence). CDR3 bases: TGTGCCAGTACGGGGAGACAGCCCTACGAGCAGTACTTC. Amino acids: CASTGRQPYEQYF.

The rearrangement joins TRBV6-5 to TRBJ1-6, with 8 bases lining up with TRBD1. J lost 10 bases, V lost 7 bases, and 12 bases had no gene match. This CDR3 contains 15 residues. Germline CDR1 MNHEY, CDR2 SVGAGI. The CDR3 DNA is TGTGCCAGCATGGACAGGGAGGGGTCTGGGTCACCCCTCCACTTT. This gives the protein CASMDREGSGSPLHF.

To note about this clone: Within the sample, other DNA sequences also encode this same CDR3. The chain links TRBV6-1 to TRBJ1-5, with D unclear. Trimming removed 0 bases from V and 3 bases from J, with 9 bases in between. In germline, CDR1 is MNHNS, CDR2 SASEGT. The CDR3 is made up of 15 amino acids. Here the CDR3 DNA reads TGTGCCAGCAGTGAAGCCGGAGGGTCCAATCAGCCCCAGCATTTT. This gives the protein CASSEAGGSNQPQHF.

This clone was picked up one time. V usage is TRBV2 and J usage is TRBJ1-5; D call uncertain. The length of the CDR3 is 13 residues. Germline CDR1 reads SNHLY; CDR2 reads FYNNEI. V shed 8 bases and J shed 1 base, with 9 bases lying between them. As DNA, the CDR3 is TGTGCCAGCGAACCCAGGAGCAATCAGCCCCAGCATTTT. The encoded protein is CASEPRSNQPQHF.

The V and J genes are TRBV11-1 and TRBJ2-2; a weak D match, TRBD2 (5 bases). The CDR3 is 16 residues long. Germline assignment: CDR1 SGHAT and CDR2 FQDESV (reference sequence). V lost 1 base, J lost 0 bases, and 9 bases lay in between. CDR3 DNA: TGTGCCAGCAGCTTAGTAGGGAGAACGAACACCGGGGAGCTGTTTTTT. This codes for CASSLVGRTNTGELFF.